Listed here are 6 T cell receptor beta chains from one sample, sequenced in a study of blood T cell repertoires in COVID-19. Some clones are missing from TCRdb's copy, which holds only in-frame ones; the method was immunoSEQ multiplex PCR. The sample has fewer than 400,000 clones, 85% seen once. Sequenced sample: peripheral blood. All receptors derive from a woman aged 18-29 years with acute or convalescent COVID-19.

This sequence joins TRBV19 and TRBJ2-5; possibly TRBD2 for D (6 bases). CDR1 is LNHDA, CDR2 SQIVND, per germline (reference sequence). The CDR3 consists of 15 residues. Trimming removed 6 bases from V and 4 bases from J, with 18 bases in between. The CDR3 coding sequence is TGTGCCAGTAGACTAACCGGGACTTATCGAGAGACCCAGTACTTC. Protein sequence: CASRLTGTYRETQYF.

This chain links TRBV5-4 with TRBJ2-5; perhaps TRBD2 as D (6 bases). The CDR3 has 15 amino acids. The germline CDR1 and CDR2 sequences are SGHNT and YYREEE (reference sequence). The germline V and J ends were trimmed by 0 bases and 5 bases, with 14 bases remaining between them. The CDR3 DNA follows: TGTGCCAGCAGCTTGGAACCGGTGGGGGGTGAGACCCAGTACTTC. It translates to CASSLEPVGGETQYF. Filled out from reference TRBV5-4 and TRBJ2-5, the complete variable domain reads ETGVTQSPTHLIKTRGQQVTLRCSSQSGHNTVSWYQQALGQGPQFIFQYYREEENGRGNFPPRFSGLQFPNYSSELNVNALELDDSALYLCASSLEPVGGETQYFGPGTRLLVL.

This rearrangement joins TRBV24-1 to TRBJ2-5, with 13 bases identical to TRBD2. This CDR3 comprises 19 residues. Germline CDR1 KGHDR, CDR2 SFDVKD. V shed 1 base, J shed 1 base, and the junction held 8 bases outside the gene matches. CDR3 nucleotide sequence: TGTGCCACCAGTGATTTACGGACTAGCGGGGGCCCCTCCCAAGAGACCCAGTACTTC. The encoded protein is CATSDLRTSGGPSQETQYF.

In DNA, the CDR3 is TGTGCCACCGCGTACTACCAAGAGACCCAGTACTTC. Its protein is CATAYYQETQYF. The chain employs TRBV7-8 and TRBJ2-5; D uncertain. Trimming stripped 10 bases from V and 0 bases from J, with 9 bases between. CDR3 length: 12 amino acids. The germline CDR1 and CDR2 sequences are SGHVS and FQNEAQ.

V usage is TRBV19 and J usage is TRBJ1-2, with 7 bases lining up with TRBD1. There are 12 residues in the CDR3. CDR1 is LNHDA and CDR2 is SQIVND in the germline V gene (reference sequence). CDR3 nucleotides: TGTGGCACTACCCAGGGGGACTATGGCTACACCTTC. Protein: CGTTQGDYGYTF.

The V and J genes are TRBV5-1 and TRBJ1-2; the D gene is possibly TRBD1 (6 bases). The germline V gene encodes CDR1 SGHRS and CDR2 YFSETQ. Trimming removed 3 bases at V and 1 base at J, with 16 bases between. The CDR3 has 16 amino acids. The CDR3: CASSSRRGGGNYGYTF. The CDR3 DNA is TGCGCCAGCAGCTCCCGAAGGGGGGGAGGTAACTATGGCTACACCTTC.